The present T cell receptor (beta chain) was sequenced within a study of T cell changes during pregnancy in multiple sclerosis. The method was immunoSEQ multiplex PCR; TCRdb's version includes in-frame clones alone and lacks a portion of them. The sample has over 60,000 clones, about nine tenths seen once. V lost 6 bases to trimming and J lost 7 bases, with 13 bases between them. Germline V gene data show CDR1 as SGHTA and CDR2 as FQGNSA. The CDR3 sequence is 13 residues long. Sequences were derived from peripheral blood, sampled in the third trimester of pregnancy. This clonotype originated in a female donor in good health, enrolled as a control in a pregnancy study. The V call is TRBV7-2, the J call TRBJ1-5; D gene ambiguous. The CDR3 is CASSFPGGQPQHF. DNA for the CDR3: TGTGCCAGCAGTTTTCCCGGAGGACAGCCCCAGCATTTT.